The 20 T cell receptor beta chains given below trace back to one sample, sequenced in a study of OX40 agonist ivuxolimab in advanced cancers. TCRdb keeps only in-frame clones here, not all; method: immunoSEQ multiplex PCR. The sample has some 65,000 clones, 85% seen once. The material sequenced was CD4+ or CD8+ T cells sorted from blood, taken in a trial of the OX40 agonist ivuxolimab. These receptors all stem from an adult with an advanced solid tumor such as melanoma, head and neck, liver or kidney cancer.

This chain connects TRBV6-5 to TRBJ2-3; D gene unclear. The germline V gene encodes CDR1 MNHEY and CDR2 SVGAGI. The CDR3 length is 14 residues. Trimming cost V 0 bases and J 0 bases, with 4 bases left between them. CDR3 region: CASSYSGSTDTQYF. Here the CDR3 DNA reads TGTGCCAGCAGTTACTCGGGGAGCACAGATACGCAGTATTTT.

The V and J genes are TRBV6-6 and TRBJ2-7; 14 bases are a match to TRBD2. There are 15 residues in the CDR3. Germline V lookup: CDR1 MNHNY, CDR2 SVGAGI (reference sequence). J gave up 4 bases and V 5 bases, and 4 bases lay outside the gene matches. CDR3 loop: CASSRLAGGQYEQYF. Here the CDR3 DNA reads TGTGCCAGCAGTCGACTAGCGGGGGGGCAATACGAGCAGTACTTC.

The rearrangement joins TRBV27 to TRBJ1-1; the D gene is possibly TRBD1 (5 bases). CDR3 size: 16 residues. From germline, CDR1 is MNHEY and CDR2 SMNVEV (reference sequence). Trimming pared 5 bases from V and 3 bases from J, leaving 19 bases between. The CDR3 sequence: CASSLSAGPGYTEAFF. CDR3 coding DNA: TGTGCCAGCAGTCTGTCGGCGGGGCCGGGGTACACTGAAGCTTTCTTT.

J is TRBJ1-3 and V is TRBV7-2, with D hard to call. The CDR3 contains 16 residues. Germline V gene data show CDR1 as SGHTA and CDR2 as FQGNSA. V lost 1 base to trimming and J lost 1 base, with 11 bases between them. The CDR3 loop is CASSLETAWSGNTIYF. The CDR3, as DNA: TGTGCCAGCAGCTTAGAAACAGCTTGGTCTGGAAACACCATATATTTT. The whole variable domain, filled in from reference TRBV7-2 and TRBJ1-3, reads GAGVSQSPSNKVTEKGKDVELRCDPISGHTALYWYRQSLGQGLEFLIYFQGNSAPDKSGLPSDRFSAERTGGSVSTLTIQRTQQEDSAVYLCASSLETAWSGNTIYFGEGSWLTVV.

This chain links TRBV19 with TRBJ2-1; 12 bases align to TRBD1. Looked up from germline, CDR1 is LNHDA and CDR2 is SQIVND (reference sequence). Trimming removed 5 bases from V and 7 bases from J; junction bases left unmatched: 15. The CDR3 totals 18 residues. DNA of the CDR3: TGTGCCAGTAGTTTAACCCTTCCGGGACAGGGGGCGGGGAATGAGCAGTTCTTC. It specifies CASSLTLPGQGAGNEQFF.

The gene calls are TRBV19 and TRBJ1-5; D unclear. Deletions cut 2 bases from V and 7 bases from J, with 9 bases between. Per the germline V gene, CDR1 is LNHDA and CDR2 is SQIVND (reference sequence). The CDR3 is made up of 13 amino acids. The CDR3 region is CASSIRDTQPQHF. The CDR3 nucleotides read TGTGCCAGTAGTATAAGGGATACCCAGCCCCAGCATTTT. The full variable domain, with the rest looked up from reference TRBV19 and TRBJ1-5, is DGGITQSPKYLFRKEGQNVTLSCEQNLNHDAMYWYRQDPGQGLRLIYYSQIVNDFQKGDIAEGYSVSREKKESFPLTVTSAQKNPTAFYLCASSIRDTQPQHFGDGTRLSIL.

This rearrangement joins TRBV5-1 to TRBJ2-7, with D possibly being TRBD1 or TRBD2 (5 bases each). The CDR3 has 14 residues. Germline CDR1 and CDR2: SGHRS and YFSETQ. V lost 4 bases, J lost 2 bases, and 13 bases lay in between. The CDR3 spells CASSPGGGTYEQYF. CDR3 DNA sequence: TGCGCCAGCAGCCCCGGTGGGGGTACCTACGAGCAGTACTTC.

The rearrangement joins TRBV28 to TRBJ1-5, with D possibly matching TRBD1 (5 bases). Germline V gene sequence: CDR1 MDHEN, CDR2 SYDVKM. The CDR3 runs 13 residues. Trimming took 2 bases from V and 5 from J, leaving 7 bases between them. CDR3 sequence: CASSLGGDQPQHF. CDR3 sequence (DNA): TGTGCCAGCAGTTTAGGGGGAGATCAGCCCCAGCATTTT.

The chain carries TRBV19 and TRBJ2-1; 8 positions match TRBD2. There are 17 residues in the CDR3. The trim removed 0 bases at V and 6 bases at J, leaving 10 bases unmatched. Germline loops: CDR1 LNHDA, CDR2 SQIVND (reference sequence). The CDR3 spells CASSIDAGTRVGNEQFF. Here the CDR3 DNA reads TGTGCCAGTAGTATAGATGCCGGGACTAGAGTGGGCAATGAGCAGTTCTTC.

This clone came up a few times. The gene calls are TRBV6-1 and TRBJ1-2; TRBD1 aligns across 8 bases. The CDR3 extends over 14 amino acids. V shed 5 bases, J shed 7 bases, and the junction held 9 bases outside the gene matches. CDR1 MNHNS and CDR2 SASEGT come from the germline V gene. CDR3 amino acids: CASSFRQGTTGYTF. CDR3 bases: TGTGCCAGCAGTTTCCGACAGGGGACTACTGGCTACACCTTC.

The rearrangement uses TRBV7-2 and TRBJ1-5; D uncertain. This CDR3 is 13 amino acids long. Germline assignment: CDR1 SGHTA and CDR2 FQGNSA. Trimming removed 4 bases at V and 9 bases at J, with 13 bases between. The DNA for the CDR3 is TGTGCCAGCAGCTCCCTCCGCGAGGGGCCCCAGCATTTT. Protein product: CASSSLREGPQHF.

The chain is built from TRBV9 and TRBJ1-3; a weak D match, TRBD1 (5 bases). Trimming took off 1 base at V and 0 bases at J, with 11 bases between the two ends. Germline CDR1 and CDR2: SGDLS and YYNGEE. This CDR3 is built from 16 residues. The CDR3 loop is CASSVLGTGSGNTIYF. Here the CDR3 DNA reads TGTGCCAGCAGCGTATTAGGGACGGGCTCTGGAAACACCATATATTTT.

In regard to this clone: Sequence at one end of the junction differs from germline and may be a read error. The chain employs TRBV4-2 and TRBJ2-7; 8 bases line up with TRBD1. CDR3 length: 15 amino acids. Germline-derived CDR1 and CDR2 are LGHNA and YNFKEQ. The CDR3, as DNA: TGTGCCGGCAGCCCCGGACAGGGCGGGGACTACGAGCAGTACTTC. It codes for CAGSPGQGGDYEQYF.

J is TRBJ2-7 and V is TRBV27; 12 nucleotides match TRBD1. Trimming removed 4 bases from V and 6 bases from J; junction bases left unmatched: 7. Per germline, CDR1 MNHEY and CDR2 SMNVEV (reference sequence). The CDR3 has 15 residues. The CDR3 nucleotides are TGTGCCAGCAGTTACCAGGGACAGGGGGCGGGCGAGCAGTACTTC. Protein: CASSYQGQGAGEQYF.

The rearrangement joins TRBV6-6 to TRBJ2-7, with 8 bases that match TRBD1. After removal of 0 bases from V and 6 bases from J, the junction contained 4 bases not matched to a gene. CDR1 MNHNY and CDR2 SVGAGI come from the germline V gene (reference sequence). This CDR3 comprises 14 residues. The CDR3 loop is CASSYSRTGTEQYF. Written as DNA, the CDR3 is TGTGCCAGCAGTTACTCGAGGACAGGGACCGAGCAGTACTTC.

The chain carries TRBV5-4 and TRBJ1-2; unclear D gene. CDR3 length equals 14 residues. The germline V gene has CDR1 SGHNT and CDR2 YYREEE (reference sequence). Trimming cost V 6 bases and J 1 base, with 13 bases left between them. The CDR3 loop reads CASTSYGYNYGYTF. CDR3 DNA: TGTGCCAGCACTTCCTATGGATATAACTATGGCTACACCTTC.

The chain recombines TRBV18 with TRBJ1-6, with TRBD1 as a possible D gene (6 bases). Trimming shortened V by 6 bases and J by 9 bases, and 15 bases separated the two germline ends. The CDR3 consists of 14 residues. Germline CDR1 and CDR2: KGHSH and LQKENI. The CDR3 bases are TGTGCCAGCTCTAATAGACAGGCGAGTTCACCCCTCCACTTT. Translating gives CASSNRQASSPLHF.

The chain has TRBV4-2 and TRBJ2-1; TRBD2 might be the D (5 bases). Trimming removed 6 bases at V and 7 bases at J, with 7 bases between. The CDR3 is 11 residues long. Germline CDR1 LGHNA, CDR2 YNFKEQ. This CDR3 reads CASRRANEQFF. In DNA, the CDR3 is TGTGCCAGCAGGAGGGCTAATGAGCAGTTCTTC.

J is TRBJ2-2 and V is TRBV6-5; no reliable D call. Germline CDR1 reads MNHEY; CDR2 reads SVGAGI. This CDR3 has 13 residues. Deletions cut 5 bases from V and 8 bases from J, with 12 bases between. The CDR3 reads CASSGLLGGELFF. Here the CDR3 DNA reads TGTGCCAGCAGTGGCCTTTTGGGTGGGGAGCTGTTTTTT.

This clone was detected once. The chain employs TRBV2 and TRBJ2-2; TRBD2 is a possible D gene (5 bases). This CDR3 is 14 amino acids long. CDR1 SNHLY and CDR2 FYNNEI come from the germline V gene. V lost 6 bases and J lost 5, with 13 bases in between. The CDR3: CASRPLTGTGELFF. In nucleotides, the CDR3 is TGTGCCAGCAGGCCCCTAACGGGGACCGGGGAGCTGTTTTTT.